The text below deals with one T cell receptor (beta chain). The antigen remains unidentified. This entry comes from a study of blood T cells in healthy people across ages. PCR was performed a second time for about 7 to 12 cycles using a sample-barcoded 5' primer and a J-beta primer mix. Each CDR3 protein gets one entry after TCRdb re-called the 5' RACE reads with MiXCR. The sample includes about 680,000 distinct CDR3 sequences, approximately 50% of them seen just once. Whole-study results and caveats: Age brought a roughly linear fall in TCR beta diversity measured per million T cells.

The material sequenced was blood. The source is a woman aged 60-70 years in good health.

CDR3 loop: CASSLTGSRKTQYF. CDR3 DNA: TGTGCCAGCAGCCTGACAGGGAGCAGGAAGACCCAGTACTTC. The J gene is TRBJ2-5, the V gene TRBV28, with 7 bases that match TRBD1. Trimming at V came to 6 bases and at J to 6 bases, leaving 10 bases not matched to a gene. The CDR3 is 14 residues long. Germline V lookup: CDR1 MDHEN, CDR2 SYDVKM.